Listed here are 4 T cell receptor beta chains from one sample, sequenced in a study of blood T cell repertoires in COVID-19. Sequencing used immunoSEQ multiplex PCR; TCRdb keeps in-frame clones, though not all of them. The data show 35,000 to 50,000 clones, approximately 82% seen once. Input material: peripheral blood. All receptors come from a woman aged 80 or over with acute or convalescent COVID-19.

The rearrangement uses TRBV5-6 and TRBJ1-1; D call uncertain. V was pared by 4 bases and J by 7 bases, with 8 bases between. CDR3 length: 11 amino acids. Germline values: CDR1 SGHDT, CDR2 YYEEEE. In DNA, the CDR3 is TGTGCCAGCAGCCGCGCCTTTGAAGCTTTCTTT. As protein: CASSRAFEAFF.

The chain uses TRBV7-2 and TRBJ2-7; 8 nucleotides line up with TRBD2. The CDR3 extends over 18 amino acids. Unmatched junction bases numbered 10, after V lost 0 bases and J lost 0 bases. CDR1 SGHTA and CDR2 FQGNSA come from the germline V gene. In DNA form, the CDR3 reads TGTGCCAGCAGCTTAGCGATTCTAGCGGGTGGGAGCTCCTACGAGCAGTACTTC. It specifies CASSLAILAGGSSYEQYF.

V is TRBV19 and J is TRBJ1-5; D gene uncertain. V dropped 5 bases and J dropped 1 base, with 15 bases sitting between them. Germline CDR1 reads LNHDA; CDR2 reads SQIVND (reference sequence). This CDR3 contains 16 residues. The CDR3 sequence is CASSPTPGRSNQPQHF. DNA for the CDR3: TGTGCCAGTAGTCCGACACCCGGTAGGAGCAATCAGCCCCAGCATTTT. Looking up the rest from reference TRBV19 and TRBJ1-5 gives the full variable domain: DGGITQSPKYLFRKEGQNVTLSCEQNLNHDAMYWYRQDPGQGLRLIYYSQIVNDFQKGDIAEGYSVSREKKESFPLTVTSAQKNPTAFYLCASSPTPGRSNQPQHFGDGTRLSIL.

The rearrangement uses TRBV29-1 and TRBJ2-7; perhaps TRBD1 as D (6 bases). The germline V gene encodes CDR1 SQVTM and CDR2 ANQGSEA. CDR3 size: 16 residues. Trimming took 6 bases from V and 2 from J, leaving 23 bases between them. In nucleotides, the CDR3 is TGCAGCGTAGTACCGAATGAGGCAGGGGTAACCTACGAGCAGTACTTC. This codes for CSVVPNEAGVTYEQYF.